This T cell receptor (beta chain) came from a study of shared clonotypes between healthy human individuals. Study background: Donors, aged 18 to 49, were a couple of women and a few men.

Original processing methods: Junction-only sequences without quality scores were provided by ImmunoSEQ, so filtering was different. TCRdb's copy holds only in-frame clones and misses some; the assay was immunoSEQ multiplex PCR. V and J calls and clone size are those listed in that table; D and trimming were worked out from the DNA. The sample lists 450,000 to 650,000 clones; around three quarters were seen once. V gave up 8 bases and J gave up 1 base, with 11 bases separating them. Looked up from germline, CDR1 is SGHVS and CDR2 is FNYEAQ. CDR3 size: 13 residues. The study enrolled healthy HIV-negative adults without recent acute infections or vaccinations as donors. Every donor was a Caucasian adult from Nashville, Tennessee.

The sequence came from a woman between 40 and 50 years old in good health. Some clones in this sample may be carry-over from other donors' samples. V usage is TRBV7-6 and J usage is TRBJ2-5; D remains ambiguous. Material: PBMCs. The CDR3 DNA follows: TGTGCCAGCGGCCCACCTCCCCAAGAGACCCAGTACTTC. This codes for CASGPPPQETQYF.